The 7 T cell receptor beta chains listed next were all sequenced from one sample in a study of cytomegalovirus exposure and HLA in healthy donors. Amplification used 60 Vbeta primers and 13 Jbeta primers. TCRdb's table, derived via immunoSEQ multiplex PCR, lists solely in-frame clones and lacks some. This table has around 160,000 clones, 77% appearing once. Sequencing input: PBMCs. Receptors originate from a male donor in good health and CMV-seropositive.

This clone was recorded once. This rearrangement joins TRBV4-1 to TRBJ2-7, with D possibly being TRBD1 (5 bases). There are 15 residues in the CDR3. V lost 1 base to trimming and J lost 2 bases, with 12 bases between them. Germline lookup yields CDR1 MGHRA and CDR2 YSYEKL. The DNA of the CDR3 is TGCGCCAGCAGCCAAGTGGGGCCGGGCCCCTACGAGCAGTACTTC. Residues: CASSQVGPGPYEQYF.

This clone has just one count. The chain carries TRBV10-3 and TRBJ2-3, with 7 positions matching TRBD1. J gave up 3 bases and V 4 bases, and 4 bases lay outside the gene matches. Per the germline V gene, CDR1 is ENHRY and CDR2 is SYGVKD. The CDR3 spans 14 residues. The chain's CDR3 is CAISAGDRTDTQYF. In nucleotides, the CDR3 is TGTGCCATCAGTGCAGGGGACAGAACAGATACGCAGTATTTT.

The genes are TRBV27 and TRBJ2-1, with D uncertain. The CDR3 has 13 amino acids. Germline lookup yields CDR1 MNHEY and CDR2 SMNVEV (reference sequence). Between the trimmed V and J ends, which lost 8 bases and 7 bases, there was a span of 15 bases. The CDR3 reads CASRDVPLNEQFF. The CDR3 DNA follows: TGTGCCAGCCGAGATGTACCTTTGAATGAGCAGTTCTTC.

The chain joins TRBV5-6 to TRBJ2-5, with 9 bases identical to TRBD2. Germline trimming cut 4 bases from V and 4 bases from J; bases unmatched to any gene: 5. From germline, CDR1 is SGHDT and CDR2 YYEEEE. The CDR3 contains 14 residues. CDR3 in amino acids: CASSRGGAGETQYF. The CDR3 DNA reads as TGTGCCAGCAGCCGCGGGGGGGCCGGAGAGACCCAGTACTTC.

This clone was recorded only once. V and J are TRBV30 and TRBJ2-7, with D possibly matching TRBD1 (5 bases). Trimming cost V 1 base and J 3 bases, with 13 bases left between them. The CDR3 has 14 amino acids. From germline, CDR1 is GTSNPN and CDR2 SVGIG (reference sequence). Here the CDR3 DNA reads TGTGCCTGGAGTGGGGCAGGGTTTTACTACGAGCAGTACTTC. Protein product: CAWSGAGFYYEQYF.

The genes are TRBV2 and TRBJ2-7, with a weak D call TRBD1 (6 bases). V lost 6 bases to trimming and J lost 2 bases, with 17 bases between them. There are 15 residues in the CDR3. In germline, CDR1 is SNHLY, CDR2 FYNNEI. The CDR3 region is CASRAGAGLAYEQYF. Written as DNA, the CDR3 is TGTGCCAGCAGAGCAGGGGCAGGACTTGCCTACGAGCAGTACTTC. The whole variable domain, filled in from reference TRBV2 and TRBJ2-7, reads EPEVTQTPSHQVTQMGQEVILRCVPISNHLYFYWYRQILGQKVEFLVSFYNNEISEKSEIFDDQFSVERPDGSNFTLKIRSTKLEDSAMYFCASRAGAGLAYEQYFGPGTRLTVT.

The CDR3: CASSEAIEDEQFF. CDR3 in DNA: TGTGCCAGCAGCGAGGCTATAGAGGATGAGCAGTTCTTC. The V call is TRBV9, the J call TRBJ2-1; D unclear. Germline CDR1 reads SGDLS; CDR2 reads YYNGEE. The CDR3 loop spans 13 amino acids. Trimming removed 3 bases from V and 8 bases from J, with 12 bases in between.